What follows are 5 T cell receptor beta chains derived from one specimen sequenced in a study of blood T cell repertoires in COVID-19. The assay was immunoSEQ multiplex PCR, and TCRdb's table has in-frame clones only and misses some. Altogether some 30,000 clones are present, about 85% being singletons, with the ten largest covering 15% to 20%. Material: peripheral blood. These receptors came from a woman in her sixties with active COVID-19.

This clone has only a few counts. The CDR3 sequence: CASRAGGDTGELFF. In nucleotides, the CDR3 is TGTGCCAGCAGAGCGGGGGGAGACACCGGGGAGCTGTTTTTT. V usage is TRBV2 and J usage is TRBJ2-2; 9 bases are a match to TRBD2. The V gene end was trimmed by 6 bases and the J gene end by 3 bases; junction bases not matched to a gene: 2. The germline V gene encodes CDR1 SNHLY and CDR2 FYNNEI. The CDR3 runs to 14 residues. Based on the CDR3 plus reference TRBV2 and TRBJ2-2, the full variable domain is EPEVTQTPSHQVTQMGQEVILRCVPISNHLYFYWYRQILGQKVEFLVSFYNNEISEKSEIFDDQFSVERPDGSNFTLKIRSTKLEDSAMYFCASRAGGDTGELFFGEGSRLTVL.

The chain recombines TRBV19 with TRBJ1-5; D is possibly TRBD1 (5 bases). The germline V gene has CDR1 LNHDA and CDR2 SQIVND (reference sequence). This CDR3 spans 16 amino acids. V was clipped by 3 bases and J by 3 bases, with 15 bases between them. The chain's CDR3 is CASSIPETAYNQPQHF. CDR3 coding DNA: TGTGCCAGTAGTATCCCCGAGACAGCCTACAATCAGCCCCAGCATTTT.

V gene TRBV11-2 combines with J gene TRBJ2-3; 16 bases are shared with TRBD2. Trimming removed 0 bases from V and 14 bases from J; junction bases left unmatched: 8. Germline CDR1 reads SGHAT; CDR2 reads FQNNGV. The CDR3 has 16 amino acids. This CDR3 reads CASSLDRGLAGGHPYF. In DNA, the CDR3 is TGTGCCAGCAGCTTAGATAGGGGACTAGCGGGGGGGCACCCGTATTTT.

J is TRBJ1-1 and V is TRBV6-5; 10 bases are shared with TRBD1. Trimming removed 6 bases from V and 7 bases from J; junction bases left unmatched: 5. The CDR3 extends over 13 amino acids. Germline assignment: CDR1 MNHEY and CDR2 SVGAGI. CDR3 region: CASSDRGPGEAFF. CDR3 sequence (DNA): TGTGCCAGCAGCGACAGGGGGCCGGGTGAAGCTTTCTTT.

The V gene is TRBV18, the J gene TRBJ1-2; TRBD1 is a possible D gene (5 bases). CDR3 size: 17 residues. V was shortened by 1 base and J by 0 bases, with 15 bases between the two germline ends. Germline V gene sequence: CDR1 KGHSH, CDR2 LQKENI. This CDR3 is CASSPQNAGQSNYGYTF. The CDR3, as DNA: TGTGCCAGCTCACCACAAAATGCTGGACAATCTAACTATGGCTACACCTTC.